This T cell receptor (beta chain) was sequenced for a study of T cell responses to AZD1222 COVID-19 vaccine. General study findings and limits: In a largely white British group with more females than males, clonal diversity was possibly underestimated. Unmutated regions of variants are reportedly targeted by nearly half of spike-specific TCRs.

The assay was immunoSEQ multiplex PCR, and TCRdb's table has in-frame clones only and misses some. The sample holds some 70,000 clones, roughly 84% seen once. Remarks on this clone: Its specificity is unknown.

The germline gives CDR1 MNHNS, CDR2 SASEGT. V lost 3 bases and J lost 5; bases outside the gene matches: 4. The CDR3 runs 13 residues. This sequence joins TRBV6-1 and TRBJ2-7; 7 nucleotides agree with TRBD1. This receptor was taken from an adult in good health. Sequencing was performed on peripheral blood, taken on day 0 of AZD1222 vaccination. As DNA, the CDR3 is TGTGCCAGCAGTGATGACAGGGTCCACGAGCAGTACTTC. Its protein is CASSDDRVHEQYF.